Listed below are T cell receptor beta chains from one sample, sequenced in a study of T cells in localized non-small cell lung cancer. Sequenced by immunoSEQ multiplex PCR; TCRdb stores in-frame clones only, minus some. The sample gives roughly 18,000 clones, about 80% of which show up once; approximately 24% is in the top ten. Material: peripheral blood, obtained before any cancer treatment. The source of these receptors is a female donor over 55 with stage I lung adenocarcinoma. CDR3s include the opening cysteine and the closing phenylalanine or tryptophan. The D gene is left open where the match is weak. Some rows mark clone size as missing; the rest say once, few, many or name a class of expanded clone.

TRBV19	.	TRBJ2-2	.	CASSRGANTGELFF	TGTGCCAGTAGTCGAGGAGCGAACACCGGGGAGCTGTTTTTT
TRBV5-4	TRBD1	TRBJ1-1	.	CASSLDRGHAEAFF	TGTGCCAGCAGCTTGGACAGGGGGCACGCTGAAGCTTTCTTT
TRBV30	.	TRBJ1-2	.	CAWGPPTRGGTNYGYTF	TGTGCCTGGGGTCCGCCCACTCGCGGGGGGACTAACTATGGCTACACCTTC
TRBV2	.	TRBJ2-5	.	CASSAQETQYF	TGTGCCAGCAGTGCACAAGAGACCCAGTACTTC
TRBV7-2	.	TRBJ2-7	.	CASSPHFSLHYEQYF	TGTGCCAGCAGCCCTCACTTTTCCCTTCACTACGAGCAGTACTTC
TRBV14	TRBD2	TRBJ2-3	.	CASSQLAGGGADTQYF	TGTGCCAGCAGCCAGCTAGCGGGGGGCGGCGCAGATACGCAGTATTTT
TRBV6-5	TRBD1	TRBJ2-2	.	CASSYDRGTGELFF	TGTGCCAGCAGTTACGACAGGGGAACCGGGGAGCTGTTTTTT
TRBV27	.	TRBJ2-1	.	CASSDGRGNEQFF	TGTGCCAGCAGTGACGGCCGGGGCAATGAGCAGTTCTTC
TRBV5-5	.	TRBJ2-7	.	CASSLVATDSYEQYF	TGTGCCAGCAGCTTGGTTGCGACAGATTCCTACGAGCAGTACTTC
TRBV6-1	.	TRBJ2-1	.	CASSKDRSSYNEQFF	TGTGCCAGCAGTAAGGACCGGAGCTCCTACAATGAGCAGTTCTTC
TRBV10-3	TRBD1	TRBJ2-7	few	CAIRLGTGVYEQYF	TGTGCCATCAGATTAGGGACAGGGGTCTACGAGCAGTACTTC
TRBV6-5	TRBD2	TRBJ2-4	.	CASSYGLAGKNIQYF	TGTGCCAGCAGTTACGGACTAGCGGGGAAAAACATTCAGTACTTC
TRBV30	.	TRBJ2-7	.	CAWSSGAGTGKNEQYF	TGTGCCTGGAGTTCAGGAGCCGGGACCGGGAAAAACGAGCAGTACTTC
TRBV11-2	.	TRBJ2-5	.	CASSSRREEETQYF	TGTGCCAGCAGCTCCCGTAGGGAAGAAGAGACCCAGTACTTC
TRBV5-4	TRBD1	TRBJ1-2	.	CASSLQGDGYTF	TGTGCCAGCAGCTTACAGGGGGATGGCTACACCTTC
TRBV2	TRBD1	TRBJ1-6	.	CASSEQGGGLAPLHF	TGTGCCAGCAGTGAACAGGGGGGCGGGTTGGCTCCCCTCCACTTT
TRBV5-1	TRBD1	TRBJ1-1	.	CASSLGQGVGTEAFF	TGCGCCAGCAGCCTCGGACAGGGAGTGGGCACTGAAGCTTTCTTT
TRBV7-6	.	TRBJ2-7	.	CASSQGYRDYEQYF	TGTGCCAGCAGCCAAGGATACAGGGATTACGAGCAGTACTTC
TRBV4-1	TRBD1	TRBJ1-4	.	CASSQEGPGQRGPGKLFF	TGCGCCAGCAGCCAAGAGGGCCCGGGACAGCGGGGACCCGGAAAACTGTTTTTT
TRBV5-1	TRBD2	TRBJ2-3	.	CASSLTSGGPDTQYF	TGCGCCAGCAGCCTAACCTCGGGGGGACCAGATACGCAGTATTTT